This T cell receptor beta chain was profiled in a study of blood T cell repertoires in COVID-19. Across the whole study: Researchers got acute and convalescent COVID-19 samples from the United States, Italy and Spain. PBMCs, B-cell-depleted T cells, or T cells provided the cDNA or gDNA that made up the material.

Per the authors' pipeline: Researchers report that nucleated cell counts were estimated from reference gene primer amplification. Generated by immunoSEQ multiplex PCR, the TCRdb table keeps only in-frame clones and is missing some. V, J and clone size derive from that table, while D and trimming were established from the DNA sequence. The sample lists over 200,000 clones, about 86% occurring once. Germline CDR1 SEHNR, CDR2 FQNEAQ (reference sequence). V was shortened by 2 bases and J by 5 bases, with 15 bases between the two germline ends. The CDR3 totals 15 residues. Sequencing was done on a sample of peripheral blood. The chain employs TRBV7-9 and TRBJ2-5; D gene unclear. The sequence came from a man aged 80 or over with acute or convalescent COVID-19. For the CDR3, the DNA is TGTGCCAGCAGCTTATACTCCCTTCCCGCTGAGACCCAGTACTTC. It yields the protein CASSLYSLPAETQYF. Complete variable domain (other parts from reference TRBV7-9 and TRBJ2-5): DTGVSQNPRHKITKRGQNVTFRCDPISEHNRLYWYRQTLGQGPEFLTYFQNEAQLEKSRLLSDRFSAERPKGSFSTLEIQRTEQGDSAMYLCASSLYSLPAETQYFGPGTRLLVL.